The entry that follows covers one TCR beta chain sequence. This clone was seen ten or more times. The specificity of this receptor is unknown. The sequenced fragment ends 3 residues before the CDR3 boundary, so the rest is inferred from the germline J gene. The data derive from a study of T cell clonality in common variable immunodeficiency (dated by TCRdb to 2013 to 2016). For sequencing input, CVID and control samples contributed equivalent amounts of genomic DNA. For every sample, a 60 bp segment covering the rearranged TCRbeta CDR3 region was amplified and then sequenced. The immunoSEQ assay, a bias-corrected multiplex PCR with high-throughput sequencing, was employed for TCRbeta amplification. On the authors' methods: Every unique nucleotide sequence counted as a clone and was annotated with V, D and J genes, copy number and frequency. Sequences were labeled productive if in frame, and non-productive if out of frame or containing stop codons. As previously described, Shannon's entropy was used to calculate clonality. The predicted amino acid sequences of productive clones were used to derive the mean CDR3 Kyte-Doolittle hydropathy. Using the R hclust function, scaled V gene usage was clustered hierarchically with Manhattan distance and complete linkage. To assess clone sharing by CDR3 amino acid sequence, 12 repertoires per group were resampled over 100 rounds. The repertoires were screened for roughly 70 published EBV-specific TCRbeta sequences and approximately 240 published CMV-specific TCRbeta sequences. A couple of CVID samples that yielded fewer than 10,000 sequences were excluded from the analysis, so around 38 CVID repertoires were retained. TCRdb provides this immuneACCESS table in a form limited to in-frame rearrangements. Some clones are lacking; in checked studies, under half of them reflect an unresolved V gene, and why the rest are absent is not known. D and trimming were read from the DNA, whereas the V and J calls and clone size are those reported in that table. The sample has roughly 55,000 clones on record, with no singletons. 5.4% of the sample is held by the ten biggest clonotypes.

Both CVID patients and healthy controls were predominantly of Caucasian heritage. Heparinized peripheral whole blood samples of roughly 5 to 8.5 ml were collected from each donor. Genomic DNA from adults with common variable immune deficiency (CVID) and from healthy adult controls was used for sequencing of TCRbeta CDR3 repertoires. A total of some 22 healthy adult volunteers (approximately 12 female and 10 or so male; age range about 20 to 70 years, mean age about 33) were included in the control group. To isolate peripheral blood mononuclear cells, diluted blood was subjected to density centrifugation over Hypaque 1077 or Ficoll-Paque. Genomic DNA was extracted from unsorted mononuclear cells by Qiagen column purification or by a centrifugation-based method. Summary of the overall study and its limitations: Despite equal DNA input, controls averaged approximately 88,000 unique sequences per sample versus around 32,000 in CVID samples. Reportedly, TCRbeta sequences from CVID had fewer deletions and N-nucleotide insertions, and highly modified clones with 13 or more V deletions were absent from CVID. Correlations of repertoire features with clinical complications were constrained by heterogeneity among patients within the CVID cohort. Fewer TCRbeta clones were shared among CVID subjects than among healthy controls (p < 0.0001). According to the authors, finding the cause of the higher clonality in CVID would require sequencing the repertoires of T cell subpopulations. Increased TCRbeta clonality was found in CVID subjects compared with healthy controls (t-test p = 0.018), with the increase being most characteristic of about a third of subjects.

The germline V gene gives CDR1 as SGHVS and CDR2 as FNYEAQ. V is trimmed back by 5 bases and J by 6 bases, and the junction contains 16 bases that no gene match accounts for. Its CDR3 holds 17 amino acids, cysteine through phenylalanine. The DNA shown is the part of the CDR3 that was read: 42 bases, in frame from base 1. Recombination connected TRBV7-6 to TRBJ2-7, and TRBD2 matches 10 of the central bases. The sample comprised peripheral blood mononuclear cells. The receptor's source is a person between 18 and 75 years old in good health. The CDR3 loop reads CASSLGVGLAGDGEQYF. CDR3 bases read: TGTGCCAGCAGCCTGGGGGTGGGGCTAGCGGGAGATGGCGAG.